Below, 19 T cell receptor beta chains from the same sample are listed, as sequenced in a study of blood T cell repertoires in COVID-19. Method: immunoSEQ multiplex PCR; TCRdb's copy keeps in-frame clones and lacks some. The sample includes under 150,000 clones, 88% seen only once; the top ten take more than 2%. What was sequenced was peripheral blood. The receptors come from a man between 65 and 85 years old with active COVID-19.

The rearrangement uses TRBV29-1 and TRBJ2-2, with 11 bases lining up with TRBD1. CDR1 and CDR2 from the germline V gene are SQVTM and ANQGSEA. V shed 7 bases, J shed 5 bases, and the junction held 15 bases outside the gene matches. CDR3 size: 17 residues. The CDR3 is CSATLGPDRGQTGELFF. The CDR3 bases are TGCAGCGCCACCCTGGGACCGGACAGGGGGCAAACCGGGGAGCTGTTTTTT.

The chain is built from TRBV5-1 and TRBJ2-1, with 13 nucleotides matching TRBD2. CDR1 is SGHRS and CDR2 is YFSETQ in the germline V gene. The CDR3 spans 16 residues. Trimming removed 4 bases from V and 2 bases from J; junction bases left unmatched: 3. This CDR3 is CASSATSGRPYNEQFF. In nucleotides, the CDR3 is TGCGCCAGCAGCGCGACTAGCGGGAGGCCCTACAATGAGCAGTTCTTC.

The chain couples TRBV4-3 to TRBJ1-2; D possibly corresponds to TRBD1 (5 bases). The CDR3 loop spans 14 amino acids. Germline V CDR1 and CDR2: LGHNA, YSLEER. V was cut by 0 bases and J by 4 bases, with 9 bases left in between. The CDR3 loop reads CASSQDGAVYGYTF. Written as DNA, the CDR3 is TGCGCCAGCAGCCAAGATGGGGCGGTCTATGGCTACACCTTC.

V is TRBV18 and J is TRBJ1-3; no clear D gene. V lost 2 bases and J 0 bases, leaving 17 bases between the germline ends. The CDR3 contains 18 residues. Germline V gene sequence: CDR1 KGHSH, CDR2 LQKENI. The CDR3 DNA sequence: TGTGCCAGCTCACCAGGAGTACGTGAAGGACTCTCTGGAAACACCATATATTTT. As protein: CASSPGVREGLSGNTIYF.

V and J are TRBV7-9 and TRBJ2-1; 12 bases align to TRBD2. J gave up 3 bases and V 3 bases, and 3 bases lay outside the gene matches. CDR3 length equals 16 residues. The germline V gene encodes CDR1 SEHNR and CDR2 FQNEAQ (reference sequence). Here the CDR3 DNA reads TGTGCCAGCAGCTTGTCTAGCGGGAGGGGCTACAATGAGCAGTTCTTC. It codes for CASSLSSGRGYNEQFF. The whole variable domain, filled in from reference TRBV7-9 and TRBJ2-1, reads DTGVSQNPRHKITKRGQNVTFRCDPISEHNRLYWYRQTLGQGPEFLTYFQNEAQLEKSRLLSDRFSAERPKGSFSTLEIQRTEQGDSAMYLCASSLSSGRGYNEQFFGPGTRLTVL.

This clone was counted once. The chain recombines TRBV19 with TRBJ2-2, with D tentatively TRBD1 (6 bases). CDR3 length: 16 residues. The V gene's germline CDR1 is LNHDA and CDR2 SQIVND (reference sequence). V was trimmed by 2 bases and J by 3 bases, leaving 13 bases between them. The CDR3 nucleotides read TGTGCCAGTAGTATACCCGGCAGGGGCTACACCGGGGAGCTGTTTTTT. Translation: CASSIPGRGYTGELFF.

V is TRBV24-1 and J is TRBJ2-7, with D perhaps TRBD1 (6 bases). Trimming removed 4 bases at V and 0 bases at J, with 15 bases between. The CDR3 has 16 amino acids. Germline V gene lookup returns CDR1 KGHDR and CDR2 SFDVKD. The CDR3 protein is CATSDLYRVASYEQYF. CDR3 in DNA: TGTGCCACCAGTGACCTCTACAGGGTTGCCTCCTACGAGCAGTACTTC.

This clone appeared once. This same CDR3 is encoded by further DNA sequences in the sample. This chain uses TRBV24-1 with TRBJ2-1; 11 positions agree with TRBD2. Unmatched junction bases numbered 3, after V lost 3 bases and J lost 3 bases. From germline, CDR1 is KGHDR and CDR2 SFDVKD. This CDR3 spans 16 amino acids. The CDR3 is CATSDPGTSGYNEQFF. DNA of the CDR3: TGTGCCACCAGTGATCCCGGGACTAGCGGCTACAATGAGCAGTTCTTC.

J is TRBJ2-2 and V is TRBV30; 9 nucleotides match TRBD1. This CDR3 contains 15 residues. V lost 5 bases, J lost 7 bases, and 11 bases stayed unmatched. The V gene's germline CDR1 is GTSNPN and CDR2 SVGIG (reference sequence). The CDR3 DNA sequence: TGTGCCTGGCCCCCGGGACAGGGCATACACGGGGAGCTGTTTTTT. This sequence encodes CAWPPGQGIHGELFF.

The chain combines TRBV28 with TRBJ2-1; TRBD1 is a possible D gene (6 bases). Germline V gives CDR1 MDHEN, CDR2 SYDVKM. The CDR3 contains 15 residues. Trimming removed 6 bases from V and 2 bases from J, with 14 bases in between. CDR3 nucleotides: TGTGCCAGCAGCCCGGGACATGGCCCCTACAATGAGCAGTTCTTC. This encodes CASSPGHGPYNEQFF.

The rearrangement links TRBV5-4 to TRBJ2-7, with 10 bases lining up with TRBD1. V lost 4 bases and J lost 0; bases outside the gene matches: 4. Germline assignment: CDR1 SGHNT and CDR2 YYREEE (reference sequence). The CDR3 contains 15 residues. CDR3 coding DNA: TGTGCCAGCAGCCCCGGACAGGGGGTCTCCTACGAGCAGTACTTC. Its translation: CASSPGQGVSYEQYF.

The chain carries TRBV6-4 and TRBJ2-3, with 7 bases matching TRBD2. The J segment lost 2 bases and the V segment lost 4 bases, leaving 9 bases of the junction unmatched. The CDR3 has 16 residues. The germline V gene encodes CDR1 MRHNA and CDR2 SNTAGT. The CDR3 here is CASSGVTGGHTDTQYF. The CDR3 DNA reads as TGTGCCAGCAGTGGAGTGACGGGAGGCCACACAGATACGCAGTATTTT.

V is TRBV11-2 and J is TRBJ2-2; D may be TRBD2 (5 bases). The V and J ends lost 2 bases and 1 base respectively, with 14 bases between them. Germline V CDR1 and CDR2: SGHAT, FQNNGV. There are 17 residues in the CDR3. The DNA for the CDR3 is TGTGCCAGCAGCTTACCCCCCGGAGGCGGGAACACCGGGGAGCTGTTTTTT. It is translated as CASSLPPGGGNTGELFF.

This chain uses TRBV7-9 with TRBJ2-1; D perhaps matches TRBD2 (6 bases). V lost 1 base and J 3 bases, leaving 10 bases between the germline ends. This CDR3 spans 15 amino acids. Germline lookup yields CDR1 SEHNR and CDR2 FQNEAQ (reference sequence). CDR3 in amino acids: CASSLGDFVYNEQFF. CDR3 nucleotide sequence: TGTGCCAGCAGCTTAGGGGACTTTGTCTACAATGAGCAGTTCTTC.

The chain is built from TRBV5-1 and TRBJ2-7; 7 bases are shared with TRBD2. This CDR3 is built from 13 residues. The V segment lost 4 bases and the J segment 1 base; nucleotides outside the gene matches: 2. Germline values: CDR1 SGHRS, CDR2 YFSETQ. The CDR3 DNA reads TGCGCCAGCAGCCCTAGCGGTTCCTACGAGCAGTACTTC. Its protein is CASSPSGSYEQYF.

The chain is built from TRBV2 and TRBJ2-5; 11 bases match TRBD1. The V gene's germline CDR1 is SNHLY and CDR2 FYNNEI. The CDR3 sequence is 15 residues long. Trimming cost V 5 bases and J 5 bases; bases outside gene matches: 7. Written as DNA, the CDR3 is TGTGCCAGCAGTCCGCGGACAGGGGGCGGGGAGACCCAGTACTTC. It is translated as CASSPRTGGGETQYF.

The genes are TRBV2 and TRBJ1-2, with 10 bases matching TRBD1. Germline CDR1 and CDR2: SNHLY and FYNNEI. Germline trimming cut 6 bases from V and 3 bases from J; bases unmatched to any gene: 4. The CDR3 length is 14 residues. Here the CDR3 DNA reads TGTGCCAGCAGGGAGGGACAGGGGTACTATGGCTACACCTTC. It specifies CASREGQGYYGYTF.

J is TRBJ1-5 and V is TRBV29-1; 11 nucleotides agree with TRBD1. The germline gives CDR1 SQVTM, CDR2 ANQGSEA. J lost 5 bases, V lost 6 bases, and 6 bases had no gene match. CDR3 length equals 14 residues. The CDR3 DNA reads TGCAGCGTGGGGTCGGGACAGGGGGATCAGCCCCAGCATTTT. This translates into CSVGSGQGDQPQHF. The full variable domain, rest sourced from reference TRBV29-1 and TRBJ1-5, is SAVISQKPSRDICQRGTSLTIQCQVDSQVTMMFWYRQQPGQSLTLIATANQGSEATYESGFVIDKFPISRPNLTFSTLTVSNMSPEDSSIYLCSVGSGQGDQPQHFGDGTRLSIL.

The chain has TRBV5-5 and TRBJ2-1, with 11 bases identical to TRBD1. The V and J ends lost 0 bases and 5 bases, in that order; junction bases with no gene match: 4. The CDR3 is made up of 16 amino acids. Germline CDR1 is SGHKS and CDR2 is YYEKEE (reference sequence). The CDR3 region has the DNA TGTGCCAGCAGCTTGGTAGGACAGGGGGCTGACAATGAGCAGTTCTTC. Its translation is CASSLVGQGADNEQFF.